This T cell receptor beta chain comes out of a study of tumor-infiltrating lymphocytes in primary liver carcinoma. Study-wide context: Male and female patients aged 30 to 69 years made up the cohort. Notes on the study in general: Compared with blood, tumor repertoires held significantly more in their top 250 clones.

The CDR3 totals 14 residues. Germline V gene lookup returns CDR1 MNHEY and CDR2 SVGAGI. J lost 5 bases, V lost 4 bases, and 7 bases had no gene match. This clonotype showed up many times. The antigen is not known. Unsorted whole blood supplied the blood RNA, and germline DNA was isolated too. Starting material of about 450 ng total RNA yielded TCR beta cDNA via a constant-region primer. Investigators got TCR beta libraries out of three nested multiplex PCR rounds, done with slightly modified ARM-PCR. TRBV1-TRBV30 forward primers paired with a C-beta reverse primer drove the first two PCR rounds, roughly 9 cycles each. TCRdb re-called the multiplex PCR reads through MiXCR, storing one row per CDR3 protein. Among some 320,000 distinct CDR3 sequences, over 55% were seen once, and the ten largest hold 9%.

This rearrangement joins TRBV6-5 to TRBJ2-7, with 8 bases matching TRBD1. The receptor was derived from a man aged 40-49 years with primary liver carcinoma and hepatitis B virus infection. The sequenced material came from peripheral blood. CDR3: CASSSGTGVHEQYF. Written as DNA, the CDR3 is TGTGCCAGCAGTTCCGGGACAGGCGTCCACGAGCAGTACTTC.